The clone carrying this T cell receptor beta chain was counted ten times or more. Its antigen is as yet unknown. Looked up from germline, CDR1 is MNHEY and CDR2 is SVGEGT. This CDR3 is built from 16 residues. V was pared by 7 bases and J by 9 bases, with 12 bases of the junction left unmatched. RNA transcripts gave rise to amplified TCR beta CDR3 regions. Carried out on the TCR CDR3, a first-round RT-PCR used the HTBI primer set. TCRdb ran MiXCR on the multiplex PCR reads and lists one entry per CDR3 protein. The sample lists around 350,000 distinct CDR3 sequences, about 13% occurring once. The data were obtained in a study of T cells in Graves' hyperthyroidism and ophthalmopathy. Notes on the study in general: Most clonotypes expanded in the thyroid (above 0.001) were also present in blood.

Uncontrolled infection, other autoimmune disease, pregnancy or lactation barred patients from enrollment. Diagnostic decisions used clinical symptoms, serum thyroxine and TRAb, thyroid ultrasound and orbital computed tomography. An approximately 9.8 ml volume of fresh peripheral blood provided the PBMCs. The V call is TRBV6-2 or TRBV6-3, the J call TRBJ2-1; 13 bases agree with TRBD2. Sequenced sample: blood. The source of this sequence is a woman younger than 35 with Graves' hyperthyroidism. CDR3 sequence reads: CASITPSGLAGAEQFF. CDR3 nucleotides: TGTGCCAGCATTACCCCCTCTGGACTAGCGGGAGCTGAGCAGTTCTTC.